A few counts support the clone carrying this T cell receptor beta chain. Its antigen remains unidentified. One entry per CDR3 protein, called by TCRdb with MiXCR from the RT-PCR reads. The sample holds under 550,000 distinct CDR3 sequences, about 8% seen once. Germline CDR1 reads ENHRY; CDR2 reads SYGVKD. J lost 2 bases, V lost 0 bases, and 16 bases had no gene match. CDR3 length equals 20 residues. The sample comes from a study of response to subunit inactivated influenza vaccine. Study results and caveats: There was a suggestion from the authors that each seasonal influenza vaccination recruits few new T cells.

This specimen consisted of PBMCs from blood, obtained about 23 months after vaccination. The clonotype originates from a man aged 50 to 69 who received an inactivated influenza vaccine. This sequence joins TRBV10-3 and TRBJ2-7, with 10 bases aligning to TRBD2. For the CDR3, the DNA is TGTGCCATCAGTGAGTCGGGGCCCTGGGGCACTAGCGGGGTGGCCTACGAGCAGTACTTC. Its translation is CAISESGPWGTSGVAYEQYF.